A selection of T cell receptor beta chains follows, all from one sample in a study of blood T cell repertoires in COVID-19. Using immunoSEQ multiplex PCR, the repertoire was profiled, and TCRdb retains in-frame clones only, with some absent. The sample lists fewer than 350,000 clones; 75% to 95% were seen once. The sequenced material came from peripheral blood. These receptor sequences come from a woman under 40 with COVID-19, enrolled during active disease. Each CDR3 is given with its conserved first and last residue. D genes are given only for firm matches. Clone size appears in some rows only: once, few, many, or a class for an expanded clone.

D	V	J	size	CDR3	DNA
TRBD2	TRBV11-2	TRBJ2-5	.	CASLWRGETQYF	TGTGCCAGCCTATGGCGGGGGGAGACCCAGTACTTC
TRBD1	TRBV5-1	TRBJ2-3	.	CASSPGTGRTDTQYF	TGCGCCAGCAGCCCTGGGACAGGGAGGACAGATACGCAGTATTTT
TRBD1	TRBV5-4	TRBJ1-6	.	CASSRDSLNSPLHF	TGTGCCAGCAGCCGGGACAGCCTAAATTCACCCCTCCACTTT
TRBD2	TRBV19	TRBJ2-1	.	CASRGLAGDFEQFF	TGTGCCAGTAGAGGACTAGCGGGAGATTTTGAGCAGTTCTTC
TRBD1	TRBV24-1	TRBJ2-7	.	CATATGEPYEQYF	TGTGCCACCGCAACAGGGGAACCCTACGAGCAGTACTTC
TRBD1	TRBV30	TRBJ1-4	.	CAWSVQGGGNEKLFF	TGTGCCTGGAGTGTGCAGGGGGGAGGTAATGAAAAACTGTTTTTT
TRBD2	TRBV5-4	TRBJ2-2	few	CASSPQRGSGGTGELFF	TGTGCCAGCAGCCCTCAAAGGGGGAGCGGGGGTACCGGGGAGCTGTTTTTT
.	TRBV7-8	TRBJ1-6	.	CASSLGPGGHTSPLHF	TGTGCCAGCAGCTTAGGGCCGGGGGGCCACACTTCACCCCTCCACTTT
TRBD2	TRBV2	TRBJ2-1	.	CASSEVGTTYNEQFF	TGTGCCAGCAGTGAAGTGGGGACTACTTACAATGAGCAGTTCTTC
TRBD2	TRBV5-1	TRBJ2-1	few	CASSSGSAYNEQFF	TGCGCCAGCAGTAGCGGGAGCGCCTACAATGAGCAGTTCTTC
TRBD2	TRBV9	TRBJ2-7	.	CASSLAGGYEQYF	TGTGCCAGCAGCCTGGCGGGGGGCTACGAGCAGTACTTC
.	TRBV29-1	TRBJ2-1	.	CSVKGYGKGGYNEQFF	TGCAGCGTAAAAGGATACGGGAAGGGTGGCTACAATGAGCAGTTCTTC
.	TRBV19	TRBJ2-7	.	CASSTETGAVYEQYF	TGTGCCAGTAGTACCGAGACAGGAGCCGTCTACGAGCAGTACTTC
.	TRBV5-6	TRBJ2-7	.	CASSLLGTYEQYF	TGTGCCAGCAGCTTGCTCGGTACCTACGAGCAGTACTTC
.	TRBV19	TRBJ1-2	.	CASRLPAPTNYGYTF	TGTGCCAGTAGACTACCGGCGCCTACTAACTATGGCTACACCTTC
TRBD1	TRBV29-1	TRBJ1-2	.	CSVEDREGAGGYTF	TGCAGCGTTGAAGATCGAGAGGGGGCAGGTGGCTACACCTTC
.	TRBV30	TRBJ1-1	.	CAWSVAGGTEAFF	TGTGCCTGGAGCGTGGCGGGGGGCACTGAAGCTTTCTTT
.	TRBV21-1	TRBJ1-5	.	CASSKVGGQGDQPQHF	TGTGCCAGCAGCAAAGTCGGAGGCCAAGGCGATCAGCCCCAGCATTTT
TRBD1	TRBV7-2	TRBJ1-6	.	CASSSRDRGNPLHF	TGTGCCAGCAGCTCCCGGGACAGGGGCAATCCCCTCCACTTT
.	TRBV2	TRBJ1-6	.	CASRAASRDSPLHF	TGTGCCAGCAGAGCCGCGTCTCGAGATTCACCCCTCCACTTT
TRBD1	TRBV5-1	TRBJ1-2	.	CASSIGTGDYGYTF	TGCGCCAGCAGCATCGGTACAGGGGACTATGGCTACACCTTC
.	TRBV6-5	TRBJ2-1	.	CASSWAPSGPYNEQFF	TGTGCCAGCAGTTGGGCTCCGAGTGGGCCCTACAATGAGCAGTTCTTC
TRBD1	TRBV4-3	TRBJ1-4	.	CASSHSGSAGGGYEKLFF	TGCGCCAGCAGCCACTCAGGCTCCGCAGGGGGTGGTTATGAAAAACTGTTTTTT
.	TRBV7-2	TRBJ1-6	.	CASSLEGGVNSPLHF	TGTGCCAGCAGCTTAGAGGGGGGGGTTAATTCACCCCTCCACTTT
TRBD1	TRBV28	TRBJ2-2	.	CASSLSQDRDYTGELFF	TGTGCCAGCAGTTTATCCCAGGACAGGGATTACACCGGGGAGCTGTTTTTT
TRBD2	TRBV6-2/TRBV6-3	TRBJ2-5	.	CASSYPLGGRDSETQYF	TGTGCCAGCAGTTACCCACTGGGCGGGAGGGATTCGGAGACCCAGTACTTC